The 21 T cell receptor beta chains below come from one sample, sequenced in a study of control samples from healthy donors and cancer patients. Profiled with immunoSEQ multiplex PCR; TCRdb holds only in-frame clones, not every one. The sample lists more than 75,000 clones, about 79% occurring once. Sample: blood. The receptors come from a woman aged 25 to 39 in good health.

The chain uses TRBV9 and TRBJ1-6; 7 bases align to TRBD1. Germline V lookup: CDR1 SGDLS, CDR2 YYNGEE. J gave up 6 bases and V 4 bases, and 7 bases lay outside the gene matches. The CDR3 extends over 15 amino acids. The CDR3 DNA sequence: TGTGCCAGCAGCTTAGGGGGCTCTGGTAATTCACCCCTCCACTTT. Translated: CASSLGGSGNSPLHF.

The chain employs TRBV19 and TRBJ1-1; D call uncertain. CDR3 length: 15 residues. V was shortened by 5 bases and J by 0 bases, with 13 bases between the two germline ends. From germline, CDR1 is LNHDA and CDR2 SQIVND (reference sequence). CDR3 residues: CASSSSSGLNTEAFF. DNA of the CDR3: TGTGCCAGTAGTTCCTCCTCTGGACTGAACACTGAAGCTTTCTTT.

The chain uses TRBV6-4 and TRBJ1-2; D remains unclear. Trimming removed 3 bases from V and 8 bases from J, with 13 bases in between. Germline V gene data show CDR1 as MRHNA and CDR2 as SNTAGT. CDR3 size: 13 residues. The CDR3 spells CASSESPGSGYTF. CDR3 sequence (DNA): TGTGCCAGCAGTGAAAGTCCGGGGTCCGGCTACACCTTC.

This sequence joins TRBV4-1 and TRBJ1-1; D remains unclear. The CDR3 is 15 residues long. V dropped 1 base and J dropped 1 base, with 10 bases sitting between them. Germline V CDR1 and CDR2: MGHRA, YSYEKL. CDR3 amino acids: CASSQVGFGNTEAFF. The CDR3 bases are TGCGCCAGCAGCCAAGTTGGGTTTGGGAACACTGAAGCTTTCTTT.

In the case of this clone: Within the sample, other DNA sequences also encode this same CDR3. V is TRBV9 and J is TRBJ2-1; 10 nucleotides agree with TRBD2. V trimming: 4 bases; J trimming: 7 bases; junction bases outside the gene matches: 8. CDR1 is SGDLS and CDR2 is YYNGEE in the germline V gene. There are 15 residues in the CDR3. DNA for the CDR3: TGTGCCAGCAGCATAAGCGGGGGGGAAGGAAATGAGCAGTTCTTC. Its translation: CASSISGGEGNEQFF.

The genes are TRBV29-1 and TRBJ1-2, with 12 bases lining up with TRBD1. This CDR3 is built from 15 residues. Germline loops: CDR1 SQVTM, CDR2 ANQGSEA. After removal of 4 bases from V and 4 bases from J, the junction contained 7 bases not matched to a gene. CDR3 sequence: CSVVGQGALGYGYTF. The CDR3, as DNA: TGCAGCGTTGTGGGACAGGGGGCGCTCGGCTATGGCTACACCTTC.

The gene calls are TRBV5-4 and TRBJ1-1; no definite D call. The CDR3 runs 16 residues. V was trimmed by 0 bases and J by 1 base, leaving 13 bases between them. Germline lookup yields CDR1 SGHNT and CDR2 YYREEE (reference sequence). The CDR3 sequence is CASSLGVQAPNTEAFF. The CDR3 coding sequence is TGTGCCAGCAGCTTGGGGGTCCAGGCCCCGAACACTGAAGCTTTCTTT. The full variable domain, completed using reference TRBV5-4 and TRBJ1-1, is ETGVTQSPTHLIKTRGQQVTLRCSSQSGHNTVSWYQQALGQGPQFIFQYYREEENGRGNFPPRFSGLQFPNYSSELNVNALELDDSALYLCASSLGVQAPNTEAFFGQGTRLTVV.

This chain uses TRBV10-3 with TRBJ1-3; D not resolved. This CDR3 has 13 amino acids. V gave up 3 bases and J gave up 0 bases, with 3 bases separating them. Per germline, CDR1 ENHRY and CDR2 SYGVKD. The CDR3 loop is CAISDSSGNTIYF. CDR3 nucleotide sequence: TGTGCCATCAGTGATAGCTCTGGAAACACCATATATTTT.

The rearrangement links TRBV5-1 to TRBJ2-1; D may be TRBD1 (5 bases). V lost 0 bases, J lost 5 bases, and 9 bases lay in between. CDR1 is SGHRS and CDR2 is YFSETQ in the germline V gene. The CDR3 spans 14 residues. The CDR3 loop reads CASSLASGNNEQFF. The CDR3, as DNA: TGCGCCAGCAGCTTGGCATCAGGGAACAATGAGCAGTTCTTC.

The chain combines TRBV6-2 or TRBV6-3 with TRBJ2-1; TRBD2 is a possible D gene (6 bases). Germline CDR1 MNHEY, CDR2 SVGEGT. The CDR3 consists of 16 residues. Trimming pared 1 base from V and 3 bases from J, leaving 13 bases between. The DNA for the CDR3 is TGTGCCAGCAGTTACTTCCGCTTGGAGGGCTACAATGAGCAGTTCTTC. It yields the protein CASSYFRLEGYNEQFF.

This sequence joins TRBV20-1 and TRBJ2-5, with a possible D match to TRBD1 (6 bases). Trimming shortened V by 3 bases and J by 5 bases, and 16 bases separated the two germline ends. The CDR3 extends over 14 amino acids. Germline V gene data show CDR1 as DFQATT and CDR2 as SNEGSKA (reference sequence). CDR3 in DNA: TGCAGTGCTAGTGTGGGGGTTAGGGGGGAGACCCAGTACTTC. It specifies CSASVGVRGETQYF.

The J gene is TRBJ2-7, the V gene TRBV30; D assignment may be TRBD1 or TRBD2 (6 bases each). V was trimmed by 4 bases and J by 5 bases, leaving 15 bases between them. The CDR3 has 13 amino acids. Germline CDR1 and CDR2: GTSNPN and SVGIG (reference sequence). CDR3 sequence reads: CAWTVGGRHEQYF. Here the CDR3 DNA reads TGTGCCTGGACGGTCGGGGGCCGCCACGAGCAGTACTTC.

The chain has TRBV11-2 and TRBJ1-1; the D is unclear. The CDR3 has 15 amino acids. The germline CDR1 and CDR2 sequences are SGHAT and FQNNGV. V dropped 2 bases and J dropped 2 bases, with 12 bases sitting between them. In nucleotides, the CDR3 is TGTGCCAGCAGCTTACGGGCTGGGGTTAACACTGAAGCTTTCTTT. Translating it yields CASSLRAGVNTEAFF.

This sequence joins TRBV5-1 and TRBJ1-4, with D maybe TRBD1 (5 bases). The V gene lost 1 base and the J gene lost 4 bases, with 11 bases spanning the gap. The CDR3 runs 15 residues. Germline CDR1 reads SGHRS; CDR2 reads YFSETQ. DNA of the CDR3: TGCGCCAGCAGCTTGATGGGGGGTTTTAATGAAAAACTGTTTTTT. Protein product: CASSLMGGFNEKLFF.

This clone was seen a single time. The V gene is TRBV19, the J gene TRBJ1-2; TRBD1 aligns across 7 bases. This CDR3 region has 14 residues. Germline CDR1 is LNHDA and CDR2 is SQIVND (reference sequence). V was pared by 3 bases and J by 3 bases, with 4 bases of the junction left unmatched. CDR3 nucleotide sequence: TGTGCCAGTAGTATCCCTACAGGGGACTATGGCTACACCTTC. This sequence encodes CASSIPTGDYGYTF.

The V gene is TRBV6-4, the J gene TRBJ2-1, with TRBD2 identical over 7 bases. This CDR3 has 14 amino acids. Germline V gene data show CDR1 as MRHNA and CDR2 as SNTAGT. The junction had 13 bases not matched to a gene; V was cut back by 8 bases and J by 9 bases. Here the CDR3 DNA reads TGTGCCAGCTCGAGGGTCGCGGGGGTTAGTGAGCAGTTCTTC. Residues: CASSRVAGVSEQFF.

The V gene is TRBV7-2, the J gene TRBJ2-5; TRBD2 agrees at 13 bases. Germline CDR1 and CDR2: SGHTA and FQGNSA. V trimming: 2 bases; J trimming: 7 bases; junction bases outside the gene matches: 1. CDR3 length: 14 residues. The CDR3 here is CASSLTSGGGTQYF. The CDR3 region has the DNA TGTGCCAGCAGCTTAACTAGCGGGGGGGGGACCCAGTACTTC.

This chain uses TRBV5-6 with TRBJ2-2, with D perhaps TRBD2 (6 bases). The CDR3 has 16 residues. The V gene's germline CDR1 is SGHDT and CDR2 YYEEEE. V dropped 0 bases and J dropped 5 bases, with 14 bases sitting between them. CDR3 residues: CASSLAGVPETGELFF. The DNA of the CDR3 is TGTGCCAGCAGCTTGGCGGGGGTCCCCGAAACCGGGGAGCTGTTTTTT.

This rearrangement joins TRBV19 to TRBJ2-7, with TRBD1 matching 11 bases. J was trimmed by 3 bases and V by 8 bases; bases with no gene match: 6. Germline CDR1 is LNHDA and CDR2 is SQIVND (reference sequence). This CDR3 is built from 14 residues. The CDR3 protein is CASGSGTGGYEQYF. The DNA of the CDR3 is TGTGCCAGTGGCTCGGGGACAGGGGGCTACGAGCAGTACTTC.

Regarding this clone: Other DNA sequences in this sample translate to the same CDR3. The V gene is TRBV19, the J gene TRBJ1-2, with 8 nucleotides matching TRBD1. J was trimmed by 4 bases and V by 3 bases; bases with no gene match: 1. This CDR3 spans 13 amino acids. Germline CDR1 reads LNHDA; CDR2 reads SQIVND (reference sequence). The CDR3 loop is CASSIGQGYGYTF. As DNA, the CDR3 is TGTGCCAGTAGTATTGGACAGGGCTATGGCTACACCTTC. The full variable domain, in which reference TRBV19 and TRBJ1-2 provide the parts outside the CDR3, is DGGITQSPKYLFRKEGQNVTLSCEQNLNHDAMYWYRQDPGQGLRLIYYSQIVNDFQKGDIAEGYSVSREKKESFPLTVTSAQKNPTAFYLCASSIGQGYGYTFGSGTRLTVV.

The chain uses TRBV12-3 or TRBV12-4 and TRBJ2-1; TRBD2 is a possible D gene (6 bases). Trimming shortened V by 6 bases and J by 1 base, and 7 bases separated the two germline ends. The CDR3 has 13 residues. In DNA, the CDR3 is TGTGCCAGCAGCGGGGGTTCCTACAATGAGCAGTTCTTC. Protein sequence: CASSGGSYNEQFF.